This TCR beta chain was recovered during a study of blood T cell repertoires in COVID-19. Background on the study: The analysed material was cDNA or gDNA that came from T cells, B-cell-depleted T cells, or PBMCs.

Sequenced by immunoSEQ multiplex PCR; TCRdb stores in-frame clones only, minus some. The data show a few hundred thousand clones, about 80% seen once. The CDR3 loop spans 15 amino acids. Germline CDR1 is MRHNA and CDR2 is SNTAGT. Trimming removed 5 bases at V and 0 bases at J, with 11 bases between. Assignments of participants to cohorts depended upon their own reported clinical history. The origin of this receptor is a woman in her forties with acute COVID-19. This chain connects TRBV6-4 to TRBJ1-3; D not certain. Sequencing was done on a sample of PBMCs or T cells enriched from blood (not recorded which). The DNA for the CDR3 is TGTGCCAGCAGTCGGGTCAGCCGCTCTGGAAACACCATATATTTT. Its protein is CASSRVSRSGNTIYF.